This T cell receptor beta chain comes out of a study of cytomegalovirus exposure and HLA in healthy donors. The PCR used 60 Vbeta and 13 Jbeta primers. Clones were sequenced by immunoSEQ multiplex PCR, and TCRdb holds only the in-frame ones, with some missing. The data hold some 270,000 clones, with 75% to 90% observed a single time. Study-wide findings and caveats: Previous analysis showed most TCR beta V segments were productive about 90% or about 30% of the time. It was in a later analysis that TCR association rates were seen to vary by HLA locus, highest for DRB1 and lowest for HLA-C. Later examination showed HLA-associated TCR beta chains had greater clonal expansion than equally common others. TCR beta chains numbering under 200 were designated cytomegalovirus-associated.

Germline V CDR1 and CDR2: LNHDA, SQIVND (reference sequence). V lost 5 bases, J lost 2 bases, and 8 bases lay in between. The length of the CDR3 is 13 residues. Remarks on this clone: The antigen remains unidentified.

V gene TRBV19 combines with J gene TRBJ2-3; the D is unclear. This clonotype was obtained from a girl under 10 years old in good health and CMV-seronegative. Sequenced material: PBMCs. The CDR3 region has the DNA TGTGCCAGTAGTCCCTCCCCCACAGATACGCAGTATTTT. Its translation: CASSPSPTDTQYF.